These 23 T cell receptor beta chains were sequenced from one sample in a study of T cell responses to AZD1222 COVID-19 vaccine. Method: immunoSEQ multiplex PCR; TCRdb's copy keeps in-frame clones and lacks some. The data show about 140,000 clones, with over 90% seen just once and around 3.5% held by the top ten. The source was peripheral blood, collected 28 days after the second AZD1222 dose. Source of these receptors: an adult who received the AZD1222 COVID-19 vaccine.

V usage is TRBV4-1 and J usage is TRBJ2-3; TRBD2 matches 8 bases. Germline V gene sequence: CDR1 MGHRA, CDR2 YSYEKL. This CDR3 is 14 amino acids long. Trimming cost V 2 bases and J 14 bases; bases outside gene matches: 12. The CDR3 sequence: CASSQRREDGVWYF. The DNA for the CDR3 is TGCGCCAGCAGCCAACGGCGGGAGGATGGGGTGTGGTATTTT.

The chain is built from TRBV28 and TRBJ1-5; perhaps TRBD1 as D (5 bases). V dropped 8 bases and J dropped 1 base, with 12 bases sitting between them. The CDR3 has 14 residues. Germline V CDR1 and CDR2: MDHEN, SYDVKM. Here the CDR3 reads CASETRGSNQPQHF. In DNA form, the CDR3 reads TGTGCCAGCGAAACAAGGGGCAGCAATCAGCCCCAGCATTTT. The full variable domain, in which reference TRBV28 and TRBJ1-5 provide the parts outside the CDR3, is DVKVTQSSRYLVKRTGEKVFLECVQDMDHENMFWYRQDPGLGLRLIYFSYDVKMKEKGDIPEGYSVSREKKERFSLILESASTNQTSMYLCASETRGSNQPQHFGDGTRLSIL.

This clone was counted only a few times. The chain joins TRBV6-5 to TRBJ2-1; 14 positions match TRBD2. CDR3 size: 15 residues. Germline lookup yields CDR1 MNHEY and CDR2 SVGAGI. Losses at the gene ends were 6 bases for V and 8 bases for J; bases not matched to a gene: 6. The CDR3 loop is CASSWTSGRFDEQFF. DNA of the CDR3: TGTGCCAGCAGCTGGACTAGCGGGAGGTTCGATGAGCAGTTCTTC.

This clone was seen once. The chain recombines TRBV10-3 with TRBJ2-7; 10 bases fit TRBD2. The CDR3 length is 13 residues. The junction had 8 bases not matched to a gene; V was cut back by 10 bases and J by 5 bases. The germline gives CDR1 ENHRY, CDR2 SYGVKD. The CDR3 region has the DNA TGTGCCACCTCTAGCGGGAGTGACCACGAGCAGTACTTC. It translates to CATSSGSDHEQYF.

This clone appeared once. V usage is TRBV28 and J usage is TRBJ1-1; unclear D gene. Between the trimmed V and J ends, which lost 6 bases and 5 bases, there was a span of 16 bases. In germline, CDR1 is MDHEN, CDR2 SYDVKM. This CDR3 comprises 14 residues. CDR3 residues: CASSPPGLGTEAFF. Here the CDR3 DNA reads TGTGCCAGCAGCCCCCCCGGGCTTGGGACTGAAGCTTTCTTT.

The chain recombines TRBV10-3 with TRBJ2-7, with D perhaps TRBD1 or TRBD2 (5 bases each). The germline V gene encodes CDR1 ENHRY and CDR2 SYGVKD. Trimming cost V 4 bases and J 5 bases, with 12 bases left between them. This CDR3 is 13 amino acids long. In nucleotides, the CDR3 is TGTGCCATCAGTGGGGGGAACAACAACGAGCAGTACTTC. Its translation: CAISGGNNNEQYF.

This clone was seen more than once but under ten times. This chain connects TRBV6-2 or TRBV6-3 to TRBJ1-5; 7 bases are a match to TRBD1. Germline trimming cut 5 bases from V and 5 bases from J; bases unmatched to any gene: 6. Germline-derived CDR1 and CDR2 are MNHEY and SVGEGT. The CDR3 runs to 14 residues. For the CDR3, the DNA is TGTGCCAGCAGTCCACAGGGGAGGCATCAGCCCCAGCATTTT. Its protein product is CASSPQGRHQPQHF.

The chain combines TRBV7-9 with TRBJ2-7; possibly TRBD2 for D (5 bases). CDR3 length: 14 residues. CDR1 and CDR2 (germline): SEHNR, FQNEAQ (reference sequence). Deletions cut 5 bases from V and 4 bases from J, with 15 bases between. The CDR3 DNA follows: TGTGCCAGCAGCCTCCTGCTTGGGGAGTACGAGCAGTACTTC. This encodes CASSLLLGEYEQYF. Full variable domain (rest looked up from reference TRBV7-9 and TRBJ2-7): DTGVSQNPRHKITKRGQNVTFRCDPISEHNRLYWYRQTLGQGPEFLTYFQNEAQLEKSRLLSDRFSAERPKGSFSTLEIQRTEQGDSAMYLCASSLLLGEYEQYFGPGTRLTVT.

The CDR3 bases are TGTGCCAGCTCACCACCGTCGAGCAGGAGGGCTGAAGCTTTCTTT. Translating gives CASSPPSSRRAEAFF. The V call is TRBV18, the J call TRBJ1-1; no definite D call. Germline CDR1 KGHSH, CDR2 LQKENI. V was pared by 0 bases and J by 6 bases, with 14 bases between. CDR3 length: 15 amino acids.

The J gene is TRBJ2-3, the V gene TRBV20-1; 8 bases are a match to TRBD1. Germline V lookup: CDR1 DFQATT, CDR2 SNEGSKA (reference sequence). With V trimmed by 7 bases and J by 9 bases, 6 bases remained unmatched. The length of the CDR3 is 11 residues. The CDR3 nucleotides read TGCAGTGTTTGGGACAGGTTGACGCAGTATTTT. Protein: CSVWDRLTQYF.

J is TRBJ1-1 and V is TRBV29-1, with no clear D. The CDR3 extends over 13 amino acids. The V gene lost 5 bases and the J gene lost 0 bases, with 10 bases spanning the gap. CDR1 and CDR2 (germline): SQVTM, ANQGSEA. CDR3 region: CSVQVVLNTEAFF. DNA for the CDR3: TGCAGCGTTCAGGTCGTGTTGAACACTGAAGCTTTCTTT.

V usage is TRBV7-2 and J usage is TRBJ2-5; D is undetermined. This CDR3 is 12 amino acids long. V was cut by 5 bases and J by 2 bases, with 6 bases left in between. The germline CDR1 and CDR2 sequences are SGHTA and FQGNSA. DNA for the CDR3: TGTGCCAGCAGCCGGGTTCAAGAGACCCAGTACTTC. The encoded protein is CASSRVQETQYF.

The chain carries TRBV10-2 and TRBJ1-6; D is unresolved. CDR1 and CDR2 from the germline V gene are WSHSY and SAAADI. The CDR3 length is 14 residues. Trimming pared 7 bases from V and 0 bases from J, leaving 7 bases between. As DNA, the CDR3 is TGCGCCAGCAAGGCAGGCTCCTATAATTCACCCCTCCACTTT. Protein sequence: CASKAGSYNSPLHF.

CDR3 DNA: TGTGCCAGCAGCTTAGAGTCGTTGGTCAGCGGTGAAGCTTTCTTT. This codes for CASSLESLVSGEAFF. The J gene is TRBJ1-1, the V gene TRBV7-2; no firm D call. The germline V and J ends were trimmed by 1 base and 7 bases, with 16 bases remaining between them. The CDR3 contains 15 residues. CDR1 is SGHTA and CDR2 is FQGNSA in the germline V gene. Combining the CDR3 with reference TRBV7-2 and TRBJ1-1 gives the whole variable domain GAGVSQSPSNKVTEKGKDVELRCDPISGHTALYWYRQSLGQGLEFLIYFQGNSAPDKSGLPSDRFSAERTGGSVSTLTIQRTQQEDSAVYLCASSLESLVSGEAFFGQGTRLTVV.

The CDR3 bases are TGTGCCACCAGCAGAGATTTAAGGGGGAACAGGGTGGGTGGCTACACCTTC. It codes for CATSRDLRGNRVGGYTF. The rearrangement links TRBV15 to TRBJ1-2; possible D gene TRBD1, 6 bases. The V end was cut by 0 bases, the J end by 7 bases, with 21 bases between. Looked up from germline, CDR1 is LNHNV and CDR2 is YYDKDF (reference sequence). The CDR3 spans 17 residues.

The CDR3 DNA is TGTGCCAGCAGCCGGGACAACCGTTACCCAGGTAACACTGAAGCTTTCTTT. Amino acids: CASSRDNRYPGNTEAFF. V gene TRBV19 combines with J gene TRBJ1-1; tentative D call: TRBD1 (6 bases). The CDR3 contains 17 residues. Germline V gene sequence: CDR1 LNHDA, CDR2 SQIVND (reference sequence). Trimming removed 9 bases from V and 2 bases from J, with 25 bases in between.

The chain is built from TRBV7-2 and TRBJ1-3; D not resolved. The germline V and J ends were trimmed by 2 bases and 0 bases, with 11 bases remaining between them. This CDR3 contains 16 residues. Germline V gene sequence: CDR1 SGHTA, CDR2 FQGNSA. This CDR3 reads CASSLSAPSSGNTIYF. CDR3 in DNA: TGTGCCAGCAGCTTATCGGCCCCGAGCTCTGGAAACACCATATATTTT.

The chain employs TRBV5-1 and TRBJ2-7; possible D gene TRBD2, 6 bases. The germline V gene has CDR1 SGHRS and CDR2 YFSETQ. The CDR3 runs to 15 residues. V was pared by 2 bases and J by 3 bases, with 15 bases between. The CDR3 region has the DNA TGCGCCAGCAGCTTCACCGGGACTGGGATCTACGAGCAGTACTTC. This encodes CASSFTGTGIYEQYF.

The chain recombines TRBV4-1 with TRBJ2-5, with D perhaps assigned TRBD1 or TRBD2 (5 bases each). The CDR3 has 13 amino acids. Germline assignment: CDR1 MGHRA and CDR2 YSYEKL. V was shortened by 3 bases and J by 5 bases, with 10 bases between the two germline ends. The CDR3, as DNA: TGCGCCAGCAGCCATAAGGGGACGGAGACCCAGTACTTC. Protein sequence: CASSHKGTETQYF.

The chain uses TRBV13 and TRBJ1-1; D unclear. Per the germline V gene, CDR1 is PRHDT and CDR2 is FYEKMQ (reference sequence). The CDR3 loop spans 12 amino acids. Trimming left V 5 bases short and J 11 bases short, with 15 bases between. The CDR3 DNA reads TGTGCCAGCAGCGGGAAACGAAGATGGGCTTTCTTT. Protein product: CASSGKRRWAFF.

The chain employs TRBV29-1 and TRBJ2-7; 8 bases line up with TRBD1. Germline CDR1 reads SQVTM; CDR2 reads ANQGSEA. The trim removed 7 bases at V and 2 bases at J, leaving 10 bases unmatched. CDR3 length equals 14 residues. The CDR3 loop reads CSAGRTGPTYEQYF. CDR3 coding DNA: TGCAGCGCCGGAAGGACAGGGCCCACCTACGAGCAGTACTTC.

V usage is TRBV2 and J usage is TRBJ1-6; D is undetermined. With 3 bases removed from V and 7 bases from J, the gap between germline ends came to 4 bases. CDR1 SNHLY and CDR2 FYNNEI come from the germline V gene. There are 12 residues in the CDR3. The CDR3 sequence: CASSDRNSPLHF. The CDR3 nucleotides are TGTGCCAGCAGTGATAGAAATTCACCCCTCCACTTT.

The chain carries TRBV4-1 and TRBJ2-2, with D perhaps assigned TRBD1 or TRBD2 (6 bases each). CDR3 size: 16 residues. V was shortened by 4 bases and J by 6 bases, with 18 bases between the two germline ends. Germline CDR1 MGHRA, CDR2 YSYEKL. CDR3: CASSPWGAQVPGELFF. In DNA, the CDR3 is TGCGCCAGCAGCCCGTGGGGGGCACAGGTCCCCGGGGAGCTGTTTTTT.